This TCR beta chain originates from a study of blood T cell repertoires in COVID-19 (dated by TCRdb to 2020 to 2021). Notes on the research overall: Samples covering the acute and convalescent phases of COVID-19 were provided by collaborators in the United States, Italy and Spain. Subjects who had been exposed to COVID-19, were actively infected with it, or had recovered from it provided the deeply sampled blood TCRbeta repertoires that made up the dataset. The material from the prospective study consisted of cDNA or gDNA derived from T cells, B-cell-depleted T cells, or PBMCs. The repertoires were made available in a free public database intended to serve as a resource for research on the immune response to SARS-CoV-2. Nearly every sample came with metadata listing a de-identified subject ID, COVID-19 status, age in years and sex. Where available, HLA class I and class II types were obtained from metadata supplied by the sample provider rather than from assay-based typing. Samples came from the ongoing ImmuneRACE study (first 160 participants) plus 1,254 subjects from 6 global collaborators. The study at large found these results: How much clinical and demographic metadata was included differed by source and by participant, and the metadata was provided uncurated.

Counted from cysteine to phenylalanine, this CDR3 has 13 amino acids. Only CDR3 DNA is held: 39 bases, read in frame from base 1. At the junction V is shortened by 0 bases and J by 4 bases, with 5 bases in between. Worth noting for this clone: Which antigen it targets is not known. No much larger clone exists at a distance of one base, and base qualities are not known.

The collaborating institutions used their own protocols to collect whole blood in K2EDTA tubes. Collaborator samples were shipped for TCRbeta analysis as frozen whole blood, isolated PBMCs, or DNA extracted from either sample type. TCRbeta CDR3 regions were amplified from genomic DNA by means of the immunoSEQ Assay, a bias-controlled multiplex PCR. Per the authors' processing: The number of nucleated cells in each sample was estimated from the amplification of reference gene primers within the assay. Sequence reads were collapsed and filtered to measure the absolute abundance of every unique TCRbeta CDR3 rearrangement. For each sample, productive Simpson clonality was calculated as the square root of Simpson's diversity index across productive rearrangements. Not all clones reach the TCRdb copy of this immuneACCESS table, which keeps in-frame sequences only. Checked studies attribute under half of the gap to unresolved V genes and leave the rest unexplained. V and J calls and clone size are those listed in that table; D and trimming were worked out from the DNA. In all, the sample holds approximately 62,000 clones, and 81% of those were seen once. 14% to 15% of the sample lies in the top ten.

The sequence derives from an elderly man with acute or convalescent COVID-19. Rearrangement joined TRBV5-7 to TRBJ1-3; TRBD1 could be the D gene, as 5 bases match. TRBV5-7 qualifies as an ORF whose function is uncertain. Input material: peripheral blood. The CDR3 region has the sequence CASSLGQGNTIYF. The sequenced DNA: TGTGCCAGCAGCTTGGGACAGGGAAACACCATATATTTT.